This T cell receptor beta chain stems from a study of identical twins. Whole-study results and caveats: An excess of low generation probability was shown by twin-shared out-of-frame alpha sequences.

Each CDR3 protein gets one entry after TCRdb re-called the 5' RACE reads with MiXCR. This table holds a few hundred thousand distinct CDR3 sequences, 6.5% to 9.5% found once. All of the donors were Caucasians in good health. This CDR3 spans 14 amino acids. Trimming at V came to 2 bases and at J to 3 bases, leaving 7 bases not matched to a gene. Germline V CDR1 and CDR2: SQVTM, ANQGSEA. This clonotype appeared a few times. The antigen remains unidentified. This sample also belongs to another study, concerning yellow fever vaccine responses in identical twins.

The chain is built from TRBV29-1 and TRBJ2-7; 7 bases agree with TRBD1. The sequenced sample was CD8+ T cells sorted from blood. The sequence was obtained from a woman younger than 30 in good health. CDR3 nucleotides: TGCAGCGTTGAATTGGGGTCAGGGGGCTACGAGCAGTACTTC. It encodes CSVELGSGGYEQYF.